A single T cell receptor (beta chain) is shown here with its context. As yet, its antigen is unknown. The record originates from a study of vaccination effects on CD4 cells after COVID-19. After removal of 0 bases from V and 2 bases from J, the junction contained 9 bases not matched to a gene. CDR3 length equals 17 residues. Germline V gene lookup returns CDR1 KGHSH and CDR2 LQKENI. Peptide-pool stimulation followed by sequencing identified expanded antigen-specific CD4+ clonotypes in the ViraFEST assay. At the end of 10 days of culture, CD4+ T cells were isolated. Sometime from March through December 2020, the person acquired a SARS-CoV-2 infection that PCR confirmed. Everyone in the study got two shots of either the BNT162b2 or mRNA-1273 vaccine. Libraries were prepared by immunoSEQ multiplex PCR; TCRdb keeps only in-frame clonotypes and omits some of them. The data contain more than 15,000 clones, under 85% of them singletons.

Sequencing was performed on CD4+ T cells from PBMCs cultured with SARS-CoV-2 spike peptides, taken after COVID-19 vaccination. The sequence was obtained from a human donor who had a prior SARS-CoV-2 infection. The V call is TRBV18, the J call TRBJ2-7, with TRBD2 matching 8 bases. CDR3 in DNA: TGTGCCAGCTCACCACCGTCGGGAGGGGTAGCCCCCTACGAGCAGTACTTC. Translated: CASSPPSGGVAPYEQYF. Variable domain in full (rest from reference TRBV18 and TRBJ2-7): NAGVMQNPRHLVRRRGQEARLRCSPMKGHSHVYWYRQLPEEGLKFMVYLQKENIIDESGMPKERFSAEFPKEGPSILRIQQVVRGDSAAYFCASSPPSGGVAPYEQYFGPGTRLTVT.